This TCR beta chain appears in the sequencing data of a study of siplizumab effects on memory and regulatory T cells (dated by TCRdb to 2018 to 2020). About the full investigation: The study examined how the anti-CD2 antibody siplizumab affects alloreactive T-cell subsets in allogeneic mixed lymphocyte reactions built from human PBMCs. The full study reports these points: Siplizumab significantly lowered the cumulative frequency of alloreactive sequences that could be traced to unstimulated CD4+ memory T cells. Because sequences at frequencies below about 10^-5 were poorly captured, only a minor fraction of alloreactive clones could be mapped back to unstimulated subsets. Among mappable alloreactive CD4+ clones, an average Treg-derived fraction of approximately 73% was observed with siplizumab, compared with 25% to 30% in control reactions. Whether proliferating Tregs from siplizumab cultures actually had suppressive function was not functionally confirmed. About 80-96% of proliferating CD4+ or CD8+ clones could not be given a naive or memory phenotype. Greater diversity appeared to be present in unstimulated naive T cells than in memory T cells, and a substantial contribution to the alloresponse seemed to be made by naive cells.

The CDR3 goes from the cysteine to the phenylalanine over 15 residues. The DNA shown is the 45-base CDR3, in frame from base 1. Relative to germline, V is missing 6 bases and J is missing 0 bases, with 4 bases of the junction outside any gene match. CDR1 and CDR2, per the germline V gene, are SNHLY and FYNNEI. Sorted unstimulated T cells and proliferating T cells recovered from mixed lymphocyte reactions were subjected to TCRbeta CDR3 sequencing. Fresh whole blood from nine to eleven HLA-typed healthy donors was used to isolate PBMCs. To map where alloreactive clones came from, CD4+ regulatory T cells in the unstimulated state were FACS-sorted. Library generation was performed with the immunoSEQ multiplex PCR assay. The deep sequencing platform assayed 90,000 to 100,000 TCR templates per sample. Genomic DNA extracted from sorted T cells was the material used for TCRbeta CDR3 sequencing. In the authors' own workflow: The R programming language was used for the clonal analysis of the TCRbeta CDR3 data. Alloreactive CD4+ and CD8+ clones were identified by comparing unstimulated samples to CFSE-low samples taken after the reaction. By matching sequences to the repertoires of sorted unstimulated Treg and non-Treg cells, each alloreactive CD4+ clone was assigned a regulatory or non-regulatory origin. TCRdb stores this immuneACCESS table with in-frame sequences only. Part of the clones is absent; in the studies checked, under half of the shortfall reflects unresolved V genes, and no reason is known for the rest. The DNA gave D and trimming, while V, J and clone size come from that table. Here the sample has fewer than 70,000 clones; over 80% occur a single time. Together, the top ten hold more than 1.5% of the sample.

On this clone itself: Its antigen is currently not known. Base qualities are not provided; no much larger clone lies one nucleotide away.

This TCR derives from a human donor in good health. The chain is assembled from TRBV2 and TRBJ2-1; 8 junctional bases match TRBD2. Sequencing was done on a sample of Tregs sorted from blood. The CDR3 here reads CASRGTRVSYNEQFF. Here is the DNA: TGTGCCAGCAGGGGGACTAGGGTCTCCTACAATGAGCAGTTCTTC.